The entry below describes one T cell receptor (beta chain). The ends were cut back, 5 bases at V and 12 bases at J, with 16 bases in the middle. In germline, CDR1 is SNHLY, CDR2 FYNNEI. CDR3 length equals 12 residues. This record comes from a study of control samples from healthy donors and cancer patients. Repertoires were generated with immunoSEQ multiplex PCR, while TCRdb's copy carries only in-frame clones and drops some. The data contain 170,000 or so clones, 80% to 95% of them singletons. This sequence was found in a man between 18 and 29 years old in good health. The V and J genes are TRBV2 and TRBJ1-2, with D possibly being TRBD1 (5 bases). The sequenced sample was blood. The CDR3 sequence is CASSLSGDLNTF. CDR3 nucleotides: TGTGCCAGCAGTCTATCCGGGGACCTCAACACCTTC.